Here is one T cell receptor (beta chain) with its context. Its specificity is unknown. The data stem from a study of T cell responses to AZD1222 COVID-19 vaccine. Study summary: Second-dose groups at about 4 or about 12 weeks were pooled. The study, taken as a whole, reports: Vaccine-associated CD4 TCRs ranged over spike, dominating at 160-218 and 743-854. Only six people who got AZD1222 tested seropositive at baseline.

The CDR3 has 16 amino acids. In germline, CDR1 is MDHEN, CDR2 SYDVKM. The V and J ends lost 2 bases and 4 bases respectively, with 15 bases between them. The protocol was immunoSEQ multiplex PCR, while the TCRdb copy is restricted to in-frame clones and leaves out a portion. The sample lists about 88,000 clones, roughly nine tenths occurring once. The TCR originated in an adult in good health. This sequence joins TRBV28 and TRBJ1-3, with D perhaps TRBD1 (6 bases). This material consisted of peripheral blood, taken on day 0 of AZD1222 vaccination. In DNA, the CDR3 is TGTGCCAGCAGTTTAGGAGGGGGTTTTCTAGGAAACACCATATATTTT. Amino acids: CASSLGGGFLGNTIYF.